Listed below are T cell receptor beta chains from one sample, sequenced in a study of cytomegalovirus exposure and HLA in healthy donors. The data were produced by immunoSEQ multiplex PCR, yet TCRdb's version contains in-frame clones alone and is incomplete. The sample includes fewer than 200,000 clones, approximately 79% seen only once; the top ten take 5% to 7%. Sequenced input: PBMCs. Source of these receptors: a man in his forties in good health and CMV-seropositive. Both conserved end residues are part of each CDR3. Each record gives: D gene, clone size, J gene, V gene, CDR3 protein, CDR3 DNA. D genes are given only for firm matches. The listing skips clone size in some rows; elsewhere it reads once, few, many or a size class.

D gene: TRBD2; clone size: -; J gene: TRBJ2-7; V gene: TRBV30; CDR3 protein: CAWRPPGGRSYEQYF; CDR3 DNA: TGTGCCTGGAGGCCGCCGGGCGGGAGGTCCTACGAGCAGTACTTC
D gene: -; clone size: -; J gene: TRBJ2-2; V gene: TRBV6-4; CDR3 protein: CASSEGLTTGELFF; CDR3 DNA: TGTGCCAGCAGTGAGGGACTTACCACCGGGGAGCTGTTTTTT
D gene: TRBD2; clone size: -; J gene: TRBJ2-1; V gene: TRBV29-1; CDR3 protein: CSAGTSGSNEQFF; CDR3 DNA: TGCAGCGCGGGGACTAGCGGGAGTAATGAGCAGTTCTTC
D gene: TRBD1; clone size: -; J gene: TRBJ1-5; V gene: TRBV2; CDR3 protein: CASKGAYSNQPQHF; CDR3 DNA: TGTGCCAGCAAGGGGGCATATAGCAATCAGCCCCAGCATTTT
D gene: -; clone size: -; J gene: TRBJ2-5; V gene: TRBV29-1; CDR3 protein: CSVDSPSRTQETQYF; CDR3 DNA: TGCAGCGTTGATTCCCCTAGCCGAACTCAAGAGACCCAGTACTTC
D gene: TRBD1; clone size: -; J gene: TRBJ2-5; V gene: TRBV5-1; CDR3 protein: CASSLGQGYETQYF; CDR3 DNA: TGCGCCAGCAGCTTGGGACAGGGGTATGAGACCCAGTACTTC
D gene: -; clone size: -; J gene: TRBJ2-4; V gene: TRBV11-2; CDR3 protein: CASSLGLEHIQYF; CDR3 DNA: TGTGCCAGCAGCTTAGGACTCGAGCACATTCAGTACTTC
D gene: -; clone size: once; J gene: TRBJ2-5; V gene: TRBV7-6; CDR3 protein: CASSLTSGGTQYF; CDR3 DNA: TGTGCCAGCAGCTTAACCAGCGGAGGGACCCAGTACTTC
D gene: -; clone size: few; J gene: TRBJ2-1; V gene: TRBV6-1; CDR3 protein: CASTNGEYNEQFF; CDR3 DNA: TGTGCCAGCACCAACGGGGAGTACAATGAGCAGTTCTTC
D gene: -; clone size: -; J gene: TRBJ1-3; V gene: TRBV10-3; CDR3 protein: CAIKQGPLSGNTIYF; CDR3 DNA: TGTGCCATCAAGCAGGGCCCACTCTCTGGAAACACCATATATTTT
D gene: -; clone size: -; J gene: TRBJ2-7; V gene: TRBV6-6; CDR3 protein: CASSYSTPGEQYF; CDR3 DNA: TGTGCCAGCAGTTACTCAACCCCGGGTGAGCAGTACTTC
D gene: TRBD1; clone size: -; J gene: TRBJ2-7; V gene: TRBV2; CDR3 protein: CASANGQGYAGQYF; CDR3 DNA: TGTGCCAGCGCTAACGGACAGGGGTATGCTGGGCAGTACTTC
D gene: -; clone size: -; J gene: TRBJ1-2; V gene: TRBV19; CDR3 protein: CASSDHGQLNYGYTF; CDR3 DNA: TGTGCCAGTAGTGACCACGGACAGCTTAACTATGGCTACACCTTC
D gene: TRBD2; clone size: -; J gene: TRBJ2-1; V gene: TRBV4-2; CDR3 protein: CASSPRLILAGGYNEQFF; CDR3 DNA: TGTGCCAGCAGCCCCCGACTAATACTAGCGGGAGGCTACAATGAGCAGTTCTTC
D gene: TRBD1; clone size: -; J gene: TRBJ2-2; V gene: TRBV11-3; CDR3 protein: CASSSGQGRTGELFF; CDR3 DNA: TGTGCCAGCAGCTCAGGACAGGGTCGCACCGGGGAGCTGTTTTTT
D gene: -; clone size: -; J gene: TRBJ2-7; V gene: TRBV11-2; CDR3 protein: CASSLDRTHEQYF; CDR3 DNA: TGTGCCAGCAGCTTAGATCGGACTCACGAGCAGTACTTC
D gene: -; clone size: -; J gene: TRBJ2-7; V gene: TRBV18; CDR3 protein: CASSPEITYYEQYF; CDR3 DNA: TGTGCCAGCTCACCAGAAATCACTTACTACGAGCAGTACTTC
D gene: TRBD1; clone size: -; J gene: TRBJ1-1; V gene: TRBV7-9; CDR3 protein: CASSVRQGAGTEAFF; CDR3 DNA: TGTGCCAGCAGCGTCAGACAGGGGGCCGGCACTGAAGCTTTCTTT
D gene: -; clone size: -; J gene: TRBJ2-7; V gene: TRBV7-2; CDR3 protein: CASSLVNYEQYF; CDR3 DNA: TGTGCCAGCAGCTTAGTTAACTACGAGCAGTACTTC
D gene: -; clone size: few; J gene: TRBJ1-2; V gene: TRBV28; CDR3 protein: CASSSPSGGGTLYGYTF; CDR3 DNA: TGTGCCAGCAGTTCCCCCTCCGGGGGGGGGACCCTCTATGGCTACACCTTC
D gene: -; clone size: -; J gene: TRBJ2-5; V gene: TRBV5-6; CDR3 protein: CASRMTGDQETQYF; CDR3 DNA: TGTGCCAGCAGAATGACAGGCGATCAAGAGACCCAGTACTTC
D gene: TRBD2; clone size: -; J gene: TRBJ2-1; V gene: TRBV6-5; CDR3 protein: CASSYGLAGVEEQFF; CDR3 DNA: TGTGCCAGCAGTTACGGACTAGCGGGAGTAGAGGAGCAGTTCTTC
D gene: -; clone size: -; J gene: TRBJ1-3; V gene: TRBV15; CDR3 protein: CATSPRTGSGNTIYF; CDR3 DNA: TGTGCCACCAGCCCACGGACTGGCTCTGGAAACACCATATATTTT
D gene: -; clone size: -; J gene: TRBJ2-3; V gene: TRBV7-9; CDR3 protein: CASIPRQGTDTQYF; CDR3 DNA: TGTGCCAGCATCCCGAGACAGGGCACAGATACGCAGTATTTT
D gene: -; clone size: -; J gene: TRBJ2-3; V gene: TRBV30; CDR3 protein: CAWSEGAATGDTQYF; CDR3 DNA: TGTGCCTGGAGCGAAGGGGCGGCCACTGGTGATACGCAGTATTTT